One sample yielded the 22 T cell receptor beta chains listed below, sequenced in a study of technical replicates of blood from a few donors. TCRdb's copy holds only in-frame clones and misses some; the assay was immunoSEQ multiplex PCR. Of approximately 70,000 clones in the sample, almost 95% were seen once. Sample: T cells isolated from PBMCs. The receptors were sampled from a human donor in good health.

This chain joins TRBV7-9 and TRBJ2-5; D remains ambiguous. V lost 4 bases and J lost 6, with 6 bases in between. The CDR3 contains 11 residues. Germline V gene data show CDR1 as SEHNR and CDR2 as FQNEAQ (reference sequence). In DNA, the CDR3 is TGTGCCAGCAGCTCTGGCAAGACCCAGTACTTC. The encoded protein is CASSSGKTQYF. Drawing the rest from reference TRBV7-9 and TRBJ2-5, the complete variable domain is DTGVSQNPRHKITKRGQNVTFRCDPISEHNRLYWYRQTLGQGPEFLTYFQNEAQLEKSRLLSDRFSAERPKGSFSTLEIQRTEQGDSAMYLCASSSGKTQYFGPGTRLLVL.

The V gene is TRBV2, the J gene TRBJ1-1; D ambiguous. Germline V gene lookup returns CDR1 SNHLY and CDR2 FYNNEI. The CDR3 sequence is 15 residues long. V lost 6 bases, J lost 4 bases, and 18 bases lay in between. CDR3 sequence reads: CASSSWRRESTEAFF. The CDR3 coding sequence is TGTGCCAGCAGCTCCTGGAGGAGGGAGTCCACTGAAGCTTTCTTT.

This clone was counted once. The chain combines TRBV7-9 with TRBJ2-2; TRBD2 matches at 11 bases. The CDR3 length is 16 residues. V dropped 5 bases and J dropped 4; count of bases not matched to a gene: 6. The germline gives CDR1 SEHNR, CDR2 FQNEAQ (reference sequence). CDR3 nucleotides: TGTGCCAGCAGCCAACGAACTAGCGGGAGCACCGGGGAGCTGTTTTTT. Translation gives CASSQRTSGSTGELFF.

DNA of the CDR3: TGTGCCAGCAGCTTGCAGGGGTCCAATGAGCAGTTCTTC. This encodes CASSLQGSNEQFF. The rearrangement joins TRBV5-6 to TRBJ2-1; D possibly corresponds to TRBD1 (6 bases). CDR1 and CDR2 (germline): SGHDT, YYEEEE. V lost 1 base, J lost 6 bases, and 8 bases lay in between. The CDR3 extends over 13 amino acids.

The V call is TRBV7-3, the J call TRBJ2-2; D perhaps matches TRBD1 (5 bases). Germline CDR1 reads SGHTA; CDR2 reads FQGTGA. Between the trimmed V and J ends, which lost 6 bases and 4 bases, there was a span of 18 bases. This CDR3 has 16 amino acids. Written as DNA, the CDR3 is TGTGCCAGCAGTCCAGGGTTGCTAGTTAGCACCGGGGAGCTGTTTTTT. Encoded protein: CASSPGLLVSTGELFF.

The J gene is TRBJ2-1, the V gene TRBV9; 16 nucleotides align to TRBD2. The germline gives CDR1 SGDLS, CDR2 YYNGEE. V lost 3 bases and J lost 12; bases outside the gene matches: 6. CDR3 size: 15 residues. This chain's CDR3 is CASSEGLAGGLGQFF. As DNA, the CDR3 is TGTGCCAGCAGCGAGGGACTAGCGGGAGGGCTGGGGCAGTTCTTC.

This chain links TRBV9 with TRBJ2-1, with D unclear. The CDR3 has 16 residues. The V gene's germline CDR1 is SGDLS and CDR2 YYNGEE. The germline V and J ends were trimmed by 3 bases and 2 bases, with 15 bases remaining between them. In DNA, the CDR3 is TGTGCCAGCAGCGCCTCTCGGGTAATGGCCTACAATGAGCAGTTCTTC. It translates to CASSASRVMAYNEQFF. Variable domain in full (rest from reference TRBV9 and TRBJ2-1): DSGVTQTPKHLITATGQRVTLRCSPRSGDLSVYWYQQSLDQGLQFLIQYYNGEERAKGNILERFSAQQFPDLHSELNLSSLELGDSALYFCASSASRVMAYNEQFFGPGTRLTVL.

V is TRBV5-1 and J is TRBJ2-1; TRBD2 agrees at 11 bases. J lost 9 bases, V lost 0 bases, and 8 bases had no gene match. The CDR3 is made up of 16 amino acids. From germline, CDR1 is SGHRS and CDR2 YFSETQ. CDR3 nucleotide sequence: TGCGCCAGCAGCTTGGGACTAGCGGGAATTACTGGTGAGCAGTTCTTC. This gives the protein CASSLGLAGITGEQFF.

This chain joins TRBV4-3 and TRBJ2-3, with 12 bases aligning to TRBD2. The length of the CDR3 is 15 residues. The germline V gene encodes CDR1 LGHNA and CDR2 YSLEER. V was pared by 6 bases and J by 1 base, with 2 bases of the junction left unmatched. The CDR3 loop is CASRRLAGGTDTQYF. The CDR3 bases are TGCGCCAGCAGACGACTAGCGGGGGGCACAGATACGCAGTATTTT.

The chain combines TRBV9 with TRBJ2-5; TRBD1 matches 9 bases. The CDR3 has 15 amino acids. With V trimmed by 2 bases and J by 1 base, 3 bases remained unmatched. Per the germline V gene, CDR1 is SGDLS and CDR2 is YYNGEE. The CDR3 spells CASSVLQGAQETQYF. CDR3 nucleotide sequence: TGTGCCAGCAGCGTTCTACAGGGGGCCCAAGAGACCCAGTACTTC.

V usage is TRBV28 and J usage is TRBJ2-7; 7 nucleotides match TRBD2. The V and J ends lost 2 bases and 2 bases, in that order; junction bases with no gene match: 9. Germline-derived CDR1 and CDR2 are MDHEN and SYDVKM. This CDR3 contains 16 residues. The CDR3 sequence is CASSLNPSGPPYEQYF. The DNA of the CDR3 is TGTGCCAGCAGTTTAAATCCTAGCGGACCGCCCTACGAGCAGTACTTC. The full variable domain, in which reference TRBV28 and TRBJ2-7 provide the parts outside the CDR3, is DVKVTQSSRYLVKRTGEKVFLECVQDMDHENMFWYRQDPGLGLRLIYFSYDVKMKEKGDIPEGYSVSREKKERFSLILESASTNQTSMYLCASSLNPSGPPYEQYFGPGTRLTVT.

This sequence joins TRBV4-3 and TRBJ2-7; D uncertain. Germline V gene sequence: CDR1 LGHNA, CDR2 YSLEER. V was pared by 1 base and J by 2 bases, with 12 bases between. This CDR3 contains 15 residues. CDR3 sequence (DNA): TGCGCCAGCAGCCAAGTTCTAGGTCCGGCCTACGAGCAGTACTTC. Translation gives CASSQVLGPAYEQYF.

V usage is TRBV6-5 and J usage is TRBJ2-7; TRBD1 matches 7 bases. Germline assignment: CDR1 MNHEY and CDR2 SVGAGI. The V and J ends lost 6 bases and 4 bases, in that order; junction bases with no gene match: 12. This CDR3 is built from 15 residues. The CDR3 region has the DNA TGTGCCAGCAGGTTGGCCCGCCAGGGGGTATACGAGCAGTACTTC. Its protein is CASRLARQGVYEQYF.

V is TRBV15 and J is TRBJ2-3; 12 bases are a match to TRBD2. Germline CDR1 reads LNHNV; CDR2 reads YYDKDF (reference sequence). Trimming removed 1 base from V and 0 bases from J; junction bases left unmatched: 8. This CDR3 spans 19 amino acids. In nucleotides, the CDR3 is TGTGCCACCAGCAGAGGACTAGCGGGAGTCTCAGGAAGCACAGATACGCAGTATTTT. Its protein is CATSRGLAGVSGSTDTQYF. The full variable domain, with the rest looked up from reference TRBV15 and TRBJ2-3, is DAMVIQNPRYQVTQFGKPVTLSCSQTLNHNVMYWYQQKSSQAPKLLFHYYDKDFNNEADTPDNFQSRRPNTSFCFLDIRSPGLGDTAMYLCATSRGLAGVSGSTDTQYFGPGTRLTVL.

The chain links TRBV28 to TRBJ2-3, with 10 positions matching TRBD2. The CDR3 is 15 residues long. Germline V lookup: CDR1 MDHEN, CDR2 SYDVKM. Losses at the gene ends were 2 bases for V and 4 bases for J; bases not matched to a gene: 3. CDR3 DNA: TGTGCCAGCAGTTTACCAGCGGGAGGGTCAGATACGCAGTATTTT. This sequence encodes CASSLPAGGSDTQYF.

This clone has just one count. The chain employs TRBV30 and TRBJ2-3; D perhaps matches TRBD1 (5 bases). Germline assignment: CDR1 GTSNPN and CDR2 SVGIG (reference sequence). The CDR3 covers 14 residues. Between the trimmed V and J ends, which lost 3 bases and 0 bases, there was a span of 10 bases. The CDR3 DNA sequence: TGTGCCTGGAGAAGGGGTCTGAGCACAGATACGCAGTATTTT. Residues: CAWRRGLSTDTQYF.

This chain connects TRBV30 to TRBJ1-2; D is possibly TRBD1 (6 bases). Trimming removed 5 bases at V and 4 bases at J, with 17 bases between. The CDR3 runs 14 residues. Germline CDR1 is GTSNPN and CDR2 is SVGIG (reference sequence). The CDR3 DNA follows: TGTGCCTGGTTTAAGGGGGTGCGGAGCTATGGCTACACCTTC. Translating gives CAWFKGVRSYGYTF.

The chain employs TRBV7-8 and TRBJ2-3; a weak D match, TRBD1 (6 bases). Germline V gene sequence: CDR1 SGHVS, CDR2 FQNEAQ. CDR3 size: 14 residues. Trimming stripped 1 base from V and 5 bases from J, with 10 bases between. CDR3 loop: CASSLEAGEDTQYF. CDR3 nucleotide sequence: TGTGCCAGCAGCTTAGAGGCAGGGGAAGATACGCAGTATTTT. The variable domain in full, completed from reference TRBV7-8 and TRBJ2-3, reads GAGVSQSPRYKVAKRGQDVALRCDPISGHVSLFWYQQALGQGPEFLTYFQNEAQLDKSGLPSDRFFAERPEGSVSTLKIQRTQQEDSAVYLCASSLEAGEDTQYFGPGTRLTVL.

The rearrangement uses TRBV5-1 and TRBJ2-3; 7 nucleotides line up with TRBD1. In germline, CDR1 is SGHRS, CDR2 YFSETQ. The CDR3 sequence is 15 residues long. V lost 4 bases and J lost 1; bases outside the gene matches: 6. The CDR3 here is CASSPLGQRTDTQYF. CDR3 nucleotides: TGCGCCAGCAGCCCCCTGGGACAGCGCACAGATACGCAGTATTTT.

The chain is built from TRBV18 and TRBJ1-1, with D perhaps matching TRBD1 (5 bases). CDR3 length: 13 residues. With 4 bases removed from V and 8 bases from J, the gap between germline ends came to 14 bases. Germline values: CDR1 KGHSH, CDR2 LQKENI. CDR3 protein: CASSHPRDPEAFF. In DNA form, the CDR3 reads TGTGCCAGCTCACACCCCAGGGATCCGGAAGCTTTCTTT. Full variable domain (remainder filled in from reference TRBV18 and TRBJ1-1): NAGVMQNPRHLVRRRGQEARLRCSPMKGHSHVYWYRQLPEEGLKFMVYLQKENIIDESGMPKERFSAEFPKEGPSILRIQQVVRGDSAAYFCASSHPRDPEAFFGQGTRLTVV.

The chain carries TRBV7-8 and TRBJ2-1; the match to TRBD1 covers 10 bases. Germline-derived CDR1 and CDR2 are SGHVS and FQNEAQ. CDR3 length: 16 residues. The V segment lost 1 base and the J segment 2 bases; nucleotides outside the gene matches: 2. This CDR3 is CASSLGTGGPYNEQFF. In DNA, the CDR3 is TGTGCCAGCAGCTTAGGGACAGGGGGACCCTACAATGAGCAGTTCTTC.

The CDR3 DNA is TGTGCCAGCAGCCAAGCCGGGACAGGGCCCTACGAGCAGTACTTC. This gives the protein CASSQAGTGPYEQYF. The gene calls are TRBV4-2 and TRBJ2-7; 9 nucleotides match TRBD1. J was trimmed by 2 bases and V by 1 base; bases with no gene match: 3. Germline V gene lookup returns CDR1 LGHNA and CDR2 YNFKEQ. The CDR3 covers 15 residues.